This entry lists 19 T cell receptor beta chains sequenced from one sample in a study of PD-1 blockade in classical Hodgkin lymphoma. Libraries were prepared by immunoSEQ multiplex PCR; TCRdb keeps only in-frame clonotypes and omits some of them. The table includes about 13,000 clones, roughly 76% detected once. After autologous stem cell transplantation all patients relapsed, and prior brentuximab vedotin exposure differed between cohorts. The sequencing here drew on peripheral blood mononuclear cells (PBMCs), taken at baseline. Every receptor here comes from a human donor with classical Hodgkin lymphoma.

The chain has TRBV11-2 and TRBJ2-7; D unclear. V was pared by 8 bases and J by 0 bases, with 11 bases between. The CDR3 is 13 residues long. Germline CDR1 SGHAT, CDR2 FQNNGV. Here the CDR3 DNA reads TGTGCCAGCTCAGTGGGTACCTCCTACGAGCAGTACTTC. Protein product: CASSVGTSYEQYF.

The rearrangement links TRBV11-2 to TRBJ2-7; tentatively, D is TRBD1 (6 bases). This CDR3 has 15 residues. V shed 5 bases and J shed 3 bases, with 17 bases lying between them. The germline CDR1 and CDR2 sequences are SGHAT and FQNNGV. In nucleotides, the CDR3 is TGTGCCAGCAGCCCGTGGGGGACACTAGTCTACGAGCAGTACTTC. This encodes CASSPWGTLVYEQYF.

The V gene is TRBV5-1, the J gene TRBJ2-1; 9 bases map to TRBD2. The CDR3 is made up of 14 amino acids. V lost 6 bases to trimming and J lost 2 bases; unmatched junction nucleotides: 3. Germline loops: CDR1 SGHRS, CDR2 YFSETQ. The CDR3 protein is CASTTSGAYNEQFF. The CDR3 nucleotides are TGCGCCAGCACGACTAGCGGAGCCTACAATGAGCAGTTCTTC.

This chain connects TRBV30 to TRBJ2-1; 8 bases are shared with TRBD1. Looked up from germline, CDR1 is GTSNPN and CDR2 is SVGIG (reference sequence). The CDR3 extends over 13 amino acids. J lost 5 bases, V lost 2 bases, and 2 bases had no gene match. CDR3 DNA sequence: TGTGCCTGGAGTACAGGGGGGAACAATGAGCAGTTCTTC. Its translation is CAWSTGGNNEQFF. The full variable domain, rest sourced from reference TRBV30 and TRBJ2-1, is SQTIHQWPATLVQPVGSPLSLECTVEGTSNPNLYWYRQAAGRGLQLLFYSVGIGQISSEVPQNLSASRPQDRQFILSSKKLLLSDSGFYLCAWSTGGNNEQFFGPGTRLTVL.

This clone was seen a single time. V usage is TRBV19 and J usage is TRBJ2-1; TRBD1 agrees at 7 bases. CDR1 LNHDA and CDR2 SQIVND come from the germline V gene (reference sequence). The V gene end was trimmed by 7 bases and the J gene end by 5 bases; junction bases not matched to a gene: 5. CDR3 length: 13 amino acids. The CDR3 spells CASTPTGNNEQFF. CDR3 nucleotides: TGTGCCAGTACTCCGACAGGGAACAATGAGCAGTTCTTC.

The table lists this clone with a count of one. The chain is built from TRBV28 and TRBJ1-5; 7 bases are a match to TRBD1. The CDR3 extends over 14 amino acids. V lost 5 bases and J lost 3; bases outside the gene matches: 4. The V gene's germline CDR1 is MDHEN and CDR2 SYDVKM. The CDR3 loop is CASSGDSLNQPQHF. CDR3 sequence (DNA): TGTGCCAGCAGTGGGGACAGTCTCAATCAGCCCCAGCATTTT.

The chain uses TRBV28 and TRBJ1-1, with 7 bases fitting TRBD1. Germline V gene data show CDR1 as MDHEN and CDR2 as SYDVKM. The V and J ends lost 6 bases and 4 bases, in that order; junction bases with no gene match: 11. The CDR3 length is 15 residues. CDR3 in amino acids: CASRPQQGGVTEAFF. In DNA, the CDR3 is TGTGCCAGCAGACCCCAGCAGGGGGGTGTCACTGAAGCTTTCTTT.

The gene calls are TRBV5-1 and TRBJ1-1, with 8 bases identical to TRBD1. V shed 6 bases and J 10 bases; nucleotides not matched to a gene: 11. The length of the CDR3 is 13 residues. Germline V CDR1 and CDR2: SGHRS, YFSETQ. The CDR3 loop is CASNPTGTGSAFF. CDR3 nucleotides: TGCGCCAGCAACCCGACGGGGACAGGTTCAGCTTTCTTT.

The chain couples TRBV9 to TRBJ1-6, with D perhaps TRBD1 (5 bases). Germline assignment: CDR1 SGDLS and CDR2 YYNGEE. This CDR3 comprises 14 residues. V lost 0 bases and J 13 bases, leaving 14 bases between the germline ends. The chain's CDR3 is CASSVDPGAGPLHF. DNA of the CDR3: TGTGCCAGCAGCGTAGACCCCGGGGCCGGGCCCCTCCACTTT.

The chain uses TRBV5-1 and TRBJ2-1; D is unclear. V gave up 0 bases and J gave up 5 bases, with 15 bases separating them. From germline, CDR1 is SGHRS and CDR2 YFSETQ. This CDR3 spans 16 amino acids. In nucleotides, the CDR3 is TGCGCCAGCAGCTTGGGATCCGTAAGTGGGAACAATGAGCAGTTCTTC. Encoded protein: CASSLGSVSGNNEQFF.

The CDR3 DNA sequence: TGTGCCAGTAGTCGGGGAGTAAGGGAGACCCAGTACTTC. It specifies CASSRGVRETQYF. J is TRBJ2-5 and V is TRBV19, with a tentative D call TRBD2 (5 bases). Trimming took off 5 bases at V and 5 bases at J, with 12 bases between the two ends. Germline lookup yields CDR1 LNHDA and CDR2 SQIVND (reference sequence). This CDR3 has 13 residues.

The rearrangement joins TRBV2 to TRBJ2-1; 10 nucleotides line up with TRBD2. Germline lookup yields CDR1 SNHLY and CDR2 FYNNEI. V gave up 9 bases and J gave up 1 base; unmatched junction bases: 3. The CDR3 length is 14 residues. This CDR3 reads CASSLAGSYNEQFF. The CDR3, as DNA: TGTGCCAGTTCACTAGCGGGATCCTACAATGAGCAGTTCTTC.

This clone appeared a few times. J is TRBJ2-7 and V is TRBV19, with TRBD1 matching 7 bases. Germline loops: CDR1 LNHDA, CDR2 SQIVND (reference sequence). The CDR3 spans 15 residues. The ends lost 1 base at V and 6 bases at J; junction bases unmatched: 9. The CDR3 protein is CASSIGVGGEIEQYF. In DNA form, the CDR3 reads TGTGCCAGTAGTATAGGAGTAGGGGGCGAGATCGAGCAGTACTTC.

The chain couples TRBV7-8 to TRBJ2-7; TRBD2 agrees at 7 bases. The J segment lost 2 bases and the V segment lost 2 bases, leaving 6 bases of the junction unmatched. This CDR3 contains 15 residues. Germline lookup yields CDR1 SGHVS and CDR2 FQNEAQ. DNA for the CDR3: TGTGCCAGCAGCTTAATGCGGCTAGCGGCCTACGAGCAGTACTTC. Translation gives CASSLMRLAAYEQYF.

The chain couples TRBV6-1 to TRBJ2-7; D ambiguous. The CDR3 is made up of 11 amino acids. Between the trimmed V and J ends, which lost 2 bases and 3 bases, there was a span of 2 bases. Germline V lookup: CDR1 MNHNS, CDR2 SASEGT. The CDR3 nucleotides read TGTGCCAGCAGTGAAATCTACGAGCAGTACTTC. It codes for CASSEIYEQYF.

The chain links TRBV28 to TRBJ1-3; D might be TRBD1 (5 bases). Per germline, CDR1 MDHEN and CDR2 SYDVKM. V was pared by 3 bases and J by 0 bases, with 6 bases between. This CDR3 is built from 14 residues. CDR3 protein: CASSFRGSGNTIYF. CDR3 in DNA: TGTGCCAGCAGTTTTAGGGGCTCTGGAAACACCATATATTTT. Full variable domain (missing parts from reference TRBV28 and TRBJ1-3): DVKVTQSSRYLVKRTGEKVFLECVQDMDHENMFWYRQDPGLGLRLIYFSYDVKMKEKGDIPEGYSVSREKKERFSLILESASTNQTSMYLCASSFRGSGNTIYFGEGSWLTVV.

The chain is built from TRBV4-1 and TRBJ2-3; tentatively, D is TRBD2 (6 bases). The V gene's germline CDR1 is MGHRA and CDR2 YSYEKL. The length of the CDR3 is 16 residues. V shed 1 base and J shed 2 bases, with 13 bases lying between them. The CDR3 sequence is CASSQVPAGYTDTQYF. CDR3 DNA: TGCGCCAGCAGCCAAGTCCCCGCGGGATACACAGATACGCAGTATTTT.

This sequence joins TRBV5-8 and TRBJ2-3; TRBD1 agrees at 8 bases. The V segment lost 5 bases and the J segment 4 bases; nucleotides outside the gene matches: 9. Germline V gene sequence: CDR1 SGHTS, CDR2 YDEGEE. This CDR3 region has 15 residues. The CDR3, as DNA: TGTGCCAGCAGTATTGGCCAGGGGGCTGCAGATACGCAGTATTTT. It codes for CASSIGQGAADTQYF.

J is TRBJ2-1 and V is TRBV6-1, with 10 bases matching TRBD2. The CDR3 length is 14 residues. With 7 bases clipped from V and 4 bases from J, the junction kept 4 bases outside the gene matches. The germline V gene has CDR1 MNHNS and CDR2 SASEGT. This CDR3 reads CASKFSGRYNEQFF. CDR3 DNA sequence: TGTGCCAGCAAGTTTAGCGGGAGGTACAATGAGCAGTTCTTC.